This T cell receptor beta chain appears in the sequencing data of a study of T cells after yellow fever vaccination. Study-wide results and caveats: The secondary response showed a weaker magnitude and a faster peak, day 5 versus 15.

With regard to this clonotype: Its antigen remains unknown.

Losses at the gene ends were 6 bases for V and 6 bases for J; bases not matched to a gene: 9. Germline V lookup: CDR1 SQVTM, CDR2 ANQGSEA. This CDR3 comprises 13 residues. TCRdb passed the 5' RACE reads through MiXCR, listing each CDR3 protein once. The table lists 500,000 to 550,000 distinct CDR3 sequences, 21% of them singletons, with around 16% in the top ten. This sequence joins TRBV29-1 and TRBJ2-3; 7 nucleotides line up with TRBD1. The sequencing used PBMCs, collected less than 25 days after the first yellow fever vaccination. The source of this sequence is a man between 18 and 35 years old who received the YFV17D yellow fever vaccine. In DNA form, the CDR3 reads TGCAGCGTAGGACCGACGACAGGGGATACGCAGTATTTT. Translation: CSVGPTTGDTQYF.